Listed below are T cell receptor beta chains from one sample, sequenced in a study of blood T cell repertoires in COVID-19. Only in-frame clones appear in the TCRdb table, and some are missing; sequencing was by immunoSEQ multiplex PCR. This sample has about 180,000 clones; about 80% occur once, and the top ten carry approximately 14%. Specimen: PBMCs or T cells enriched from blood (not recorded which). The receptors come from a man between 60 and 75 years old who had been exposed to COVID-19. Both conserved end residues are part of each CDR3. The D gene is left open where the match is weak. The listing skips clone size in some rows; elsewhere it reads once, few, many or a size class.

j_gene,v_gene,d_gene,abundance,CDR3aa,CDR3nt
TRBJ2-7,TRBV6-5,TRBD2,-,CASIQAGGHEQYF,TGTGCCAGCATTCAGGCGGGAGGGCACGAGCAGTACTTC
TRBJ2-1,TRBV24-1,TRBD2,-,CATSDSSGVYNEQFF,TGTGCCACCAGTGATTCTAGCGGGGTCTACAATGAGCAGTTCTTC
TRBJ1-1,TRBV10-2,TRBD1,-,CASSLNRGAEAFF,TGCGCCAGCAGCCTCAACAGGGGTGCAGAAGCTTTCTTT
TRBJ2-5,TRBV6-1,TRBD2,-,CASSEEGLAEETQYF,TGTGCCAGCAGTGAAGAGGGACTAGCGGAAGAGACCCAGTACTTC
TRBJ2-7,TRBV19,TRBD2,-,CASSIGLAGVAEQYF,TGTGCCAGTAGTATCGGACTAGCGGGAGTGGCCGAGCAGTACTTC
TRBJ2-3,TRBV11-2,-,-,CASSSVRGPSTDTQYF,TGTGCCAGCAGCTCCGTGAGAGGTCCTAGCACAGATACGCAGTATTTT
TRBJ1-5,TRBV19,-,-,CASSISSNQPQHF,TGTGCCAGTAGTATCAGTAGCAATCAGCCCCAGCATTTT
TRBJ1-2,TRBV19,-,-,CASSIDTGSGYTF,TGTGCCAGTAGTATAGATACGGGTTCCGGCTACACCTTC
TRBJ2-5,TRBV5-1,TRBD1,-,CASTGQGARGETQYF,TGCGCCAGCACCGGACAGGGGGCGCGAGGGGAGACCCAGTACTTC
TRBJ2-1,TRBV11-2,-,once,CASSTRGLGDEQFF,TGTGCCAGCAGCACCAGAGGCCTCGGCGATGAGCAGTTCTTC
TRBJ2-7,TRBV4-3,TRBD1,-,CASSQGLTGWTLYEQYF,TGCGCCAGCAGCCAAGGACTGACAGGGTGGACGCTCTACGAGCAGTACTTC
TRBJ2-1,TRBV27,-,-,CASSLSNQRVYNEQFF,TGTGCCAGCAGTTTATCGAACCAGCGGGTCTACAATGAGCAGTTCTTC
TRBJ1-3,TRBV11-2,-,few,CASSRTRGSGNTIYF,TGTGCCAGCAGCCGTACAAGGGGGTCTGGAAACACCATATATTTT
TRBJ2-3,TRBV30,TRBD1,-,CAWTRGTGVGSTDTQYF,TGTGCCTGGACGCGAGGGACAGGGGTAGGATCGACAGATACGCAGTATTTT
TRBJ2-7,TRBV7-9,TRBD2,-,CASSLGTSEREQYF,TGTGCCAGCAGCTTAGGGACTAGCGAACGCGAGCAGTACTTC
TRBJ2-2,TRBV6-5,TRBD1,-,CASRWTGESGELFF,TGTGCCAGCAGGTGGACAGGGGAGAGCGGGGAGCTGTTTTTT
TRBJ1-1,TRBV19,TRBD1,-,CASSTHRGLNTEAFF,TGTGCCAGTAGTACACACAGGGGTCTGAACACTGAAGCTTTCTTT
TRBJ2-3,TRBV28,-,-,CASRPRNSVLNTDTQYF,TGTGCCAGCAGACCTCGAAACAGTGTCCTAAACACAGATACGCAGTATTTT
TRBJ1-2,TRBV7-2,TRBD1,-,CASSDRQGAGYTF,TGTGCCAGCAGCGACCGACAGGGTGCTGGCTACACCTTC
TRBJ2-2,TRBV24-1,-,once,CATRDSLNTGELFF,TGTGCCACAAGGGACTCCTTGAACACCGGGGAGCTGTTTTTT
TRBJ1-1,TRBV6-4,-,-,CASSDQPGPNTEAFF,TGTGCCAGCAGTGACCAGCCAGGCCCGAACACTGAAGCTTTCTTT
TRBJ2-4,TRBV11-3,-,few,CASSRGAAKNIQYF,TGTGCCAGCAGTCGAGGAGCGGCCAAAAACATTCAGTACTTC
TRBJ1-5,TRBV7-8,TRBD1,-,CASSSYTGTGHQPQHF,TGTGCCAGCAGCTCGTACACCGGGACAGGACATCAGCCCCAGCATTTT
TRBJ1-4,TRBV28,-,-,CASSFPRDSGKLFF,TGTGCCAGCAGTTTCCCCAGGGATTCGGGAAAACTGTTTTTT
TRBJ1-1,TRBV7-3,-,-,CASRPRGRVLSTEAFF,TGTGCCAGCAGACCCCGAGGCAGGGTTTTAAGCACTGAAGCTTTCTTT
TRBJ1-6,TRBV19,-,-,CASSIGAANSPLHF,TGTGCCAGTAGTATTGGGGCAGCTAATTCACCCCTCCACTTT
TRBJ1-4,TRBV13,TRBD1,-,CASSEQGVTEKLFF,TGTGCCAGCAGCGAACAGGGGGTTACGGAAAAACTGTTTTTT
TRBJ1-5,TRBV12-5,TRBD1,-,CASGPGTATGQPQHF,TGTGCTAGTGGTCCCGGGACAGCCACGGGTCAGCCCCAGCATTTT
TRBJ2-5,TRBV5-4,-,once,CATAATAQETQYF,TGTGCCACAGCGGCGACCGCCCAAGAGACCCAGTACTTC
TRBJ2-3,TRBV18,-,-,CASSPLPPDTQYF,TGTGCCAGCTCACCGCTACCACCAGATACGCAGTATTTT
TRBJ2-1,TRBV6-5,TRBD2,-,CASIRAGRHNEQFF,TGTGCCAGCATCCGAGCGGGAAGGCACAATGAGCAGTTCTTC
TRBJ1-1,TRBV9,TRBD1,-,CASSAGQGAWSIMNTEAFF,TGTGCCAGCAGCGCGGGACAGGGAGCATGGAGTATCATGAACACTGAAGCTTTCTTT
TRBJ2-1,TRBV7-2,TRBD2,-,CASSPWAGGGNEQFF,TGTGCCAGCAGCCCCTGGGCGGGAGGGGGCAATGAGCAGTTCTTC
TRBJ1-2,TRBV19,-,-,CASSVPRGPNYGYTF,TGTGCCAGTAGTGTCCCCAGGGGCCCGAACTATGGCTACACCTTC
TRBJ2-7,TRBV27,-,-,CASTLQSRVGEQYF,TGTGCCAGCACCTTGCAGAGCAGGGTAGGCGAGCAGTACTTC
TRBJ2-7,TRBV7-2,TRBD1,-,CASSLFGTVYEQYF,TGTGCCAGCAGCTTATTCGGGACAGTCTACGAGCAGTACTTC
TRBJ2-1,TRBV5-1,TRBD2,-,CASSLGLAGGPLYNEQFF,TGCGCCAGCAGCTTGGGACTAGCGGGAGGGCCTCTATATAATGAGCAGTTCTTC
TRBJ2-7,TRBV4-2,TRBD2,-,CASSPGLAGSEQYF,TGTGCCAGCAGTCCGGGACTAGCGGGATCCGAGCAGTACTTC
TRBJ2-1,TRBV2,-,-,CASRWRNEQFF,TGTGCCAGCAGGTGGAGGAATGAGCAGTTCTTC
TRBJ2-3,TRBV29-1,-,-,CSVESTARGPTDTQYF,TGCAGCGTTGAATCCACGGCAAGAGGCCCCACAGATACGCAGTATTTT
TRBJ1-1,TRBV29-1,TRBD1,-,CSVEPRQGGTEAFF,TGCAGCGTTGAACCCCGACAGGGGGGAACTGAAGCTTTCTTT
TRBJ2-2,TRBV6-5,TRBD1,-,CASRRQGNTGELFF,TGTGCCAGCCGGCGACAGGGTAACACCGGGGAGCTGTTTTTT
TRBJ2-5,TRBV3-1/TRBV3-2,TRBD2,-,CASSQDNRGSGETQYF,TGTGCCAGCAGCCAAGATAATCGCGGGAGCGGAGAGACCCAGTACTTC
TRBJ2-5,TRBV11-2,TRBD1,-,CASSLDRMMETQYF,TGTGCCAGCAGCCTGGACAGGATGATGGAGACCCAGTACTTC
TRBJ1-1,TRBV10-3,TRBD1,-,CAISLTGKVDTEAFF,TGTGCCATCAGTCTGACAGGGAAGGTCGACACTGAAGCTTTCTTT
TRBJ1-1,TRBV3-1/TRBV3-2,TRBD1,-,CASSPTGPTSVAFF,TGTGCCAGCAGTCCGACAGGGCCAACATCGGTGGCTTTCTTT
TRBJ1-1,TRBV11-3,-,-,CASSLAGVGLNTEAFF,TGTGCCAGCAGCTTAGCAGGGGTCGGTTTGAACACTGAAGCTTTCTTT
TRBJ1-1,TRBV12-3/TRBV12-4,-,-,CATREANTEAFF,TGTGCCACAAGGGAGGCCAACACTGAAGCTTTCTTT
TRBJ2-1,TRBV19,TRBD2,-,CASNPSTSGIVNEQFF,TGTGCCAGTAACCCCTCGACTAGCGGGATTGTGAATGAGCAGTTCTTC
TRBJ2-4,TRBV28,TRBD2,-,CASSSPVGSGIAKNIQYF,TGTGCCAGCAGTTCCCCCGTTGGGAGCGGGATAGCCAAAAACATTCAGTACTTC
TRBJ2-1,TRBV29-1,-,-,CSVDNPGLRNEQFF,TGCAGCGTTGATAACCCGGGACTTAGAAATGAGCAGTTCTTC
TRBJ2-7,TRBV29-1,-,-,CSVRTGAYEQYF,TGCAGCGTCAGGACTGGGGCCTACGAGCAGTACTTC
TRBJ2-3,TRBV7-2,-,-,CASSPMDTQYF,TGTGCCAGCAGCCCCATGGATACGCAGTATTTT
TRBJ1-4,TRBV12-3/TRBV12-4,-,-,CASSFFRGEKLFF,TGTGCCAGCAGTTTTTTCAGGGGTGAAAAACTGTTTTTT
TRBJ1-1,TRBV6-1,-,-,CASREGGRVNPEAFF,TGTGCCAGCAGAGAAGGTGGCAGGGTCAACCCTGAAGCTTTCTTT
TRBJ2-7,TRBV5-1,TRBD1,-,CASSLFRTGGQGDYEQYF,TGCGCCAGCAGCTTGTTCCGGACGGGCGGACAGGGTGACTACGAGCAGTACTTC